The 9 T cell receptor beta chains in this list originate from one sample, sequenced in a study of vaccination effects on CD4 cells after COVID-19. Antigen-specific CD4+ T cells were expanded with viral peptide pools in the ViraFEST assay before sequencing. At the end of 9 to 11 days of culture, CD4+ T cells were isolated. Subjects were given two BNT162b2 or mRNA-1273 vaccine doses. Measured with immunoSEQ multiplex PCR; TCRdb has only the in-frame clones, and not every one. The sample has roughly 46,000 clones, over 60% seen once. No cognate antigen is known for these TCRs. Material: CD4+ T cells from PBMCs cultured with HCoV-OC43 spike peptides, obtained after COVID-19 vaccination. The subset was: HCoV-OC43 spike overlapping peptide pool stimulation. The receptor source for this set is a human donor who received a COVID-19 vaccine.

By frequency in the sample, this clone is large (0.1 to 1%). The rearrangement links TRBV2 to TRBJ1-5; D call uncertain. Trimming stripped 8 bases from V and 0 bases from J, with 17 bases between. There are 16 residues in the CDR3. Germline loops: CDR1 SNHLY, CDR2 FYNNEI. CDR3 loop: CASRRFSGDSNQPQHF. The CDR3 DNA is TGTGCCAGCCGAAGATTTTCAGGAGATAGCAATCAGCCCCAGCATTTT.

This chain uses TRBV19 with TRBJ2-7, with TRBD2 matching over 8 bases. V lost 0 bases, J lost 4 bases, and 5 bases stayed unmatched. CDR1 is LNHDA, CDR2 SQIVND, per germline (reference sequence). The CDR3 loop spans 15 amino acids. This CDR3 reads CASSIDRGGRYEQYF. CDR3 nucleotide sequence: TGTGCCAGTAGTATAGATCGGGGCGGGAGGTACGAGCAGTACTTC.

This rearrangement joins TRBV27 to TRBJ1-2; TRBD1 aligns across 8 bases. The J segment lost 2 bases and the V segment lost 2 bases, leaving 1 base of the junction unmatched. Germline V lookup: CDR1 MNHEY, CDR2 SMNVEV (reference sequence). CDR3 length: 14 amino acids. The CDR3 is CASSLGTGNYGYTF. The DNA for the CDR3 is TGTGCCAGCAGTTTAGGGACAGGAAACTATGGCTACACCTTC.

V usage is TRBV20-1 and J usage is TRBJ1-6; perhaps TRBD1 as D (6 bases). The CDR3 consists of 13 residues. Trimming took 3 bases from V and 10 from J, leaving 13 bases between them. Looked up from germline, CDR1 is DFQATT and CDR2 is SNEGSKA (reference sequence). CDR3 in amino acids: CSASGGAGSPLHF. Here the CDR3 DNA reads TGCAGTGCTAGTGGGGGCGCGGGGTCACCCCTCCACTTT.

The chain carries TRBV5-1 and TRBJ2-5; no firm D call. Trimming shortened V by 4 bases and J by 2 bases, and 15 bases separated the two germline ends. This CDR3 spans 15 amino acids. CDR1 and CDR2 from the germline V gene are SGHRS and YFSETQ. As DNA, the CDR3 is TGCGCCAGCAGCCCCAGCCCTGTATTTCAAGAGACCCAGTACTTC. Protein: CASSPSPVFQETQYF.

The CDR3 sequence is CASSTGTENTEAFF. CDR3 nucleotides: TGCGCCAGCAGCACTGGGACGGAGAACACTGAAGCTTTCTTT. This sequence joins TRBV5-1 and TRBJ1-1; a weak D match, TRBD1 (5 bases). CDR3 length: 14 amino acids. Germline-derived CDR1 and CDR2 are SGHRS and YFSETQ. The V end was cut by 4 bases, the J end by 1 base, with 11 bases between.

V is TRBV18 and J is TRBJ1-4; TRBD1 matches at 7 bases. Germline CDR1 is KGHSH and CDR2 is LQKENI. This CDR3 region has 14 residues. V lost 6 bases and J lost 6; bases outside the gene matches: 7. The chain's CDR3 is CASSRWDRDEKLFF. CDR3 nucleotides: TGTGCCAGCTCCCGTTGGGACAGAGATGAAAAACTGTTTTTT.

For this clone: Relative to the germline gene, one junction end is altered; a read error may explain this. The rearrangement links TRBV4-1 to TRBJ2-3, with TRBD1 as a possible D gene (5 bases). CDR3 length equals 11 residues. Germline V gives CDR1 MGHRA, CDR2 YSYEKL. The DNA of the CDR3 is TGCGCCAGCACCTCCGAGGACACTCCAGTTTTT. The encoded protein is CASTSEDTPVF.

This chain uses TRBV15 with TRBJ1-1, with D unresolved. V was cut by 0 bases and J by 0 bases, with 8 bases left in between. This CDR3 comprises 15 residues. The germline gives CDR1 LNHNV, CDR2 YYDKDF (reference sequence). The CDR3 loop reads CATSRDGLLNTEAFF. DNA of the CDR3: TGTGCCACCAGCAGAGATGGACTGCTGAACACTGAAGCTTTCTTT.